The 28 T cell receptor beta chains below all came from one sample that was sequenced in a study of blood T cells in healthy people across ages. Primed by a sample-barcoded 5' primer and a J-beta primer mix, a second PCR proceeded for 7 to 11 cycles. TCRdb used MiXCR to reprocess the 5' RACE reads, holding one entry per CDR3 protein. The table has roughly 500,000 distinct CDR3 sequences, less than 25% seen once; the top ten hold approximately 8.7%. Separately, the same data were catalogued under a study of T cells of mothers and their children.

Specimen: blood. These receptors all stem from a boy younger than 18 in good health.

J is TRBJ2-1 and V is TRBV3-1; 8 bases map to TRBD1. Trimming at V came to 5 bases and at J to 5 bases, leaving 2 bases not matched to a gene. CDR1 and CDR2 (germline): LGHDT, YNNKEL (reference sequence). This CDR3 has 13 amino acids. The CDR3 DNA follows: TGTGCCAGCAGCGGACAGGGCCACAATGAGCAGTTCTTC. Its translation is CASSGQGHNEQFF.

The rearrangement links TRBV27 to TRBJ2-7; D tentatively reads TRBD1 or TRBD2 (5 bases each). Germline loops: CDR1 MNHEY, CDR2 SMNVEV (reference sequence). V was shortened by 2 bases and J by 1 base, with 12 bases between the two germline ends. The CDR3 consists of 15 residues. The CDR3: CASSLISGPSYEQYF. DNA for the CDR3: TGTGCCAGCAGTTTAATTTCGGGACCATCCTACGAGCAGTACTTC.

The chain uses TRBV28 and TRBJ1-2; D ambiguous. V lost 7 bases to trimming and J lost 5 bases, with 11 bases between them. Germline values: CDR1 MDHEN, CDR2 SYDVKM. The length of the CDR3 is 12 residues. The CDR3 region is CASNGQVYGYTF. The CDR3 DNA follows: TGTGCCAGCAACGGGCAGGTATATGGCTACACCTTC.

This clonotype appeared a single time. CDR3 nucleotides: TGCGCCAGCAGCACCCCGAGGCCCTTCCTAGTACGCGACAATGAGCAGTTCTTC. Translated, it gives CASSTPRPFLVRDNEQFF. The chain is built from TRBV4-1 and TRBJ2-1; no firm D call. The CDR3 runs to 18 residues. Germline loops: CDR1 MGHRA, CDR2 YSYEKL. Trimming left V 5 bases short and J 5 bases short, with 25 bases between.

This clonotype has just a few counts. This chain joins TRBV29-1 and TRBJ2-5; D ambiguous. TRBJ2-1 explains the end of the DNA better; the J call may be wrong. The germline gives CDR1 SQVTM, CDR2 ANQGSEA. This CDR3 comprises 13 residues. This CDR3 is CSVSPPEGNEQFF. DNA for the CDR3: TGCAGCGTTTCCCCCCCTGAAGGCAATGAGCAGTTCTTC.

The chain couples TRBV6-1 to TRBJ2-5; D gene ambiguous. The CDR3 is 13 amino acids. Trimming took off 11 bases at V and 5 bases at J, with 18 bases between the two ends. The V gene's germline CDR1 is MNHNS and CDR2 SASEGT. CDR3 residues: CALWRGEHETQYF. The CDR3, as DNA: TGTGCCCTTTGGCGAGGTGAACATGAGACCCAGTACTTC.

The chain employs TRBV30 and TRBJ2-7, with 9 bases aligning to TRBD1. Germline V gene data show CDR1 as GTSNPN and CDR2 as SVGIG (reference sequence). Trimming removed 4 bases from V and 5 bases from J; junction bases left unmatched: 9. The CDR3 consists of 14 residues. The CDR3 DNA reads as TGTGCCTGGACAACTTGGACAGGGGACCACGAGCAGTACTTC. Translated, it gives CAWTTWTGDHEQYF.

This clonotype came up a few times. This chain connects TRBV4-1 to TRBJ2-7; D possibly matches TRBD1 or TRBD2 (5 bases each). CDR3 length: 13 amino acids. Trimming removed 3 bases at V and 3 bases at J, with 9 bases between. Germline values: CDR1 MGHRA, CDR2 YSYEKL. The CDR3 nucleotides read TGCGCCAGCAGCCAGGGACGGTACTACGAGCAGTACTTC. Amino acid sequence: CASSQGRYYEQYF.

This clonotype was observed a few times. The V and J genes are TRBV28 and TRBJ2-5; TRBD1 agrees at 7 bases. The length of the CDR3 is 13 residues. J was trimmed by 0 bases and V by 8 bases; bases with no gene match: 3. The germline CDR1 and CDR2 sequences are MDHEN and SYDVKM. The CDR3: CASDDRDQETQYF. The CDR3 DNA reads TGTGCCAGCGACGACAGGGACCAAGAGACCCAGTACTTC.

V gene TRBV2 combines with J gene TRBJ1-1; D unresolved. This CDR3 region has 13 residues. V gave up 11 bases and J gave up 0 bases, with 13 bases separating them. Germline V gene sequence: CDR1 SNHLY, CDR2 FYNNEI. The CDR3 DNA reads as TGTGCCGTCCGGGCGGGTTTGAACACTGAAGCTTTCTTT. This encodes CAVRAGLNTEAFF.

J is TRBJ1-4 and V is TRBV2; the D is unclear. Per germline, CDR1 SNHLY and CDR2 FYNNEI. The CDR3 is made up of 16 amino acids. V was trimmed by 2 bases and J by 4 bases, leaving 14 bases between them. CDR3 amino acids: CASSERGPGFNEKLFF. CDR3 DNA sequence: TGTGCCAGCAGTGAACGTGGGCCGGGCTTTAATGAAAAACTGTTTTTT.

V usage is TRBV20-1 and J usage is TRBJ1-2; possibly TRBD1 for D (5 bases). CDR1 and CDR2 (germline): DFQATT, SNEGSKA (reference sequence). V lost 5 bases and J 4 bases, leaving 11 bases between the germline ends. The CDR3 runs 12 residues. Here the CDR3 reads CSAQGGSYGYTF. CDR3 nucleotide sequence: TGCAGTGCTCAGGGTGGTTCCTATGGCTACACCTTC.

This chain uses TRBV2 with TRBJ1-4, with D possibly matching TRBD1 (5 bases). V was pared by 3 bases and J by 0 bases, with 17 bases between. The CDR3 runs to 18 residues. Germline V CDR1 and CDR2: SNHLY, FYNNEI. CDR3: CASSERAGLISTNEKLFF. Written as DNA, the CDR3 is TGTGCCAGCAGTGAGAGGGCAGGGTTGATCTCAACTAATGAAAAACTGTTTTTT.

This clonotype was seen just once. The genes are TRBV5-6 and TRBJ1-2; D is undetermined. V was pared by 1 base and J by 1 base, with 14 bases between. The CDR3 is made up of 16 amino acids. In germline, CDR1 is SGHDT, CDR2 YYEEEE. CDR3: CASSLSYPTDNYGYTF. The DNA for the CDR3 is TGTGCCAGCAGCTTGTCCTATCCGACGGATAACTATGGCTACACCTTC.

To note about this clonotype: Relative to the germline gene, one junction end is altered; a read error may explain this. J is TRBJ2-3 and V is TRBV12-3 or TRBV12-4, with TRBD2 as a possible D gene (5 bases). The CDR3 covers 15 residues. CDR3: CASSLARGSADAQYF. CDR3 bases: TGTGCCAGCAGTTTAGCGAGAGGGAGCGCAGATGCGCAGTATTTT.

About this clonotype: A read error may account for a junction end that differs from germline. CDR3 sequence: CRGGGVSTDTRYF. The CDR3 bases are TGCAGGGGAGGCGGGGTCAGCACAGATACGCGGTATTTT. This chain joins TRBV20-1 and TRBJ2-3; D perhaps matches TRBD2 (6 bases). Per the germline V gene, CDR1 is DFQATT and CDR2 is SNEGSKA (reference sequence). The CDR3 contains 13 residues.

This clonotype came up a few times. The DNA for the CDR3 is TGCGCCAGCAGTCACAAGACAGGATCTAGCACAGATACGCAGTATTTT. Translating gives CASSHKTGSSTDTQYF. The rearrangement uses TRBV4-3 and TRBJ2-3; perhaps TRBD1 as D (6 bases). This CDR3 comprises 16 residues. Deletions cut 6 bases from V and 0 bases from J, with 16 bases between. Per germline, CDR1 LGHNA and CDR2 YSLEER.

This clonotype came up a few times. The chain uses TRBV29-1 and TRBJ2-3; the D gene is possibly TRBD2 (6 bases). The CDR3 spans 13 residues. Germline CDR1 is SQVTM and CDR2 is ANQGSEA. V was trimmed by 1 base and J by 5 bases, leaving 10 bases between them. The CDR3 DNA sequence: TGCAGCGTTGAAGGGACCGGGGGAGATACGCAGTATTTT. It translates to CSVEGTGGDTQYF.

This clonotype was detected many times. The chain links TRBV4-3 to TRBJ2-7, with D perhaps given as TRBD1 or TRBD2 (5 bases each). Germline assignment: CDR1 LGHNA and CDR2 YSLEER. Trimming left V 0 bases short and J 3 bases short, with 6 bases between. This CDR3 contains 13 residues. This chain's CDR3 is CASSQDGGYEQYF. The CDR3 DNA follows: TGCGCCAGCAGCCAAGATGGGGGCTACGAGCAGTACTTC.

V and J are TRBV15 and TRBJ2-7; D remains ambiguous. CDR3 length equals 14 residues. Trimming removed 7 bases from V and 5 bases from J, with 18 bases in between. From germline, CDR1 is LNHNV and CDR2 YYDKDF (reference sequence). CDR3 sequence: CATTQKGPKHEQYF. The CDR3 coding sequence is TGTGCCACCACCCAGAAAGGGCCGAAGCACGAGCAGTACTTC.

The chain links TRBV12-3 or TRBV12-4 to TRBJ2-5, with 10 bases that match TRBD2. The CDR3 extends over 17 amino acids. V shed 3 bases, J shed 3 bases, and the junction held 10 bases outside the gene matches. The CDR3 nucleotides are TGTGCCAGCAGTTTCGCTAGCGGGAGCTACCGGGAAGAGACCCAGTACTTC. This encodes CASSFASGSYREETQYF.

The chain uses TRBV27 and TRBJ2-3, with no clear D. The germline CDR1 and CDR2 sequences are MNHEY and SMNVEV (reference sequence). The length of the CDR3 is 14 residues. Trimming left V 4 bases short and J 3 bases short, with 11 bases between. CDR3 sequence: CASSWGMGTDTQYF. CDR3 coding DNA: TGTGCCAGCAGTTGGGGAATGGGGACAGATACGCAGTATTTT.

The genes are TRBV12-3 or TRBV12-4 and TRBJ2-5; D gene uncertain. V gave up 1 base and J gave up 1 base, with 16 bases separating them. This CDR3 region has 17 residues. As DNA, the CDR3 is TGTGCCAGCAGTTTAGGGGAAAGTCCCTTATCCCAAGAGACCCAGTACTTC. This codes for CASSLGESPLSQETQYF.

There are a few counts of this clonotype. This chain uses TRBV30 with TRBJ1-6, with 9 nucleotides matching TRBD1. The CDR3 runs 14 residues. V shed 8 bases and J 7 bases; nucleotides not matched to a gene: 9. The germline V gene encodes CDR1 GTSNPN and CDR2 SVGIG (reference sequence). The CDR3 coding sequence is TGTGCCGGATGGGGACAGGGCTACAATTCACCCCTCCACTTT. Translated, it gives CAGWGQGYNSPLHF. Full variable domain (missing parts from reference TRBV30 and TRBJ1-6): SQTIHQWPATLVQPVGSPLSLECTVEGTSNPNLYWYRQAAGRGLQLLFYSVGIGQISSEVPQNLSASRPQDRQFILSSKKLLLSDSGFYLCAGWGQGYNSPLHFGNGTRLTVT.

Ten or more counts support this clonotype. CDR3 amino acids: CASSPISYPTNEKLFF. In DNA, the CDR3 is TGTGCCAGCAGTCCCATCAGTTACCCAACTAATGAAAAACTGTTTTTT. The chain combines TRBV28 with TRBJ1-4; the D is unclear. The length of the CDR3 is 16 residues. Germline-derived CDR1 and CDR2 are MDHEN and SYDVKM. V lost 5 bases, J lost 0 bases, and 13 bases lay in between.

The chain recombines TRBV28 with TRBJ1-4, with TRBD1 matching 9 bases. The germline V gene has CDR1 MDHEN and CDR2 SYDVKM. The ends lost 6 bases at V and 11 bases at J; junction bases unmatched: 10. CDR3 length: 14 residues. CDR3 amino acids: CASRGKPGQGKLFF. DNA for the CDR3: TGTGCCAGCAGGGGAAAACCGGGACAGGGTAAACTGTTTTTT.

This chain links TRBV7-2 with TRBJ1-5; 8 nucleotides agree with TRBD1. Germline CDR1 is SGHTA and CDR2 is FQGNSA. The CDR3 loop spans 15 amino acids. J lost 4 bases, V lost 2 bases, and 4 bases had no gene match. CDR3 region: CASSLSGQDNQPQHF. DNA for the CDR3: TGTGCCAGCAGCTTATCGGGACAGGATAATCAGCCCCAGCATTTT.

The CDR3 DNA is TGTGCCAGCAGCGGACAGGGGTTAGGGGCCAACGTCCTGACTTTC. It codes for CASSGQGLGANVLTF. J is TRBJ2-6 and V is TRBV12-3 or TRBV12-4, with 9 bases identical to TRBD1. CDR3 size: 15 residues. V shed 6 bases, J shed 4 bases, and the junction held 4 bases outside the gene matches.